This TCR beta chain is from a study of T cell repertoires in cytomegalovirus infection. Study-level points and caveats: Within the response measured ex vivo, HLA-C-restricted CMV-specific TCR beta clonotypes were dominant.

TCRdb re-analysed the reads in MiXCR, keeping a single row per CDR3 protein. The data show 40,000 to 55,000 distinct CDR3 sequences, about a fifth seen once. The CDR3 is 16 amino acids. The V end was cut by 5 bases, the J end by 4 bases, with 20 bases between. CDR1 is LGHNT and CDR2 is FRNRAP in the germline V gene. Note on this clonotype: Its cognate antigen is unknown.

The starting material was CD8+ T cells from cultured PBMCs, obtained from culture after CMV antigen stimulation. This chain joins TRBV12-5 and TRBJ1-1; a possible D gene is TRBD1 (6 bases). The sequence was collected from a human donor in good health (CMV status not recorded). Some clones in this sample may be carry-over from other donors' samples. The CDR3 is CASGPWGGRGITEAFF. The CDR3 coding sequence is TGTGCTAGTGGTCCGTGGGGGGGCCGCGGGATCACTGAAGCTTTCTTT. Full variable domain (rest looked up from reference TRBV12-5 and TRBJ1-1): DARVTQTPRHKVTEMGQEVTMRCQPILGHNTVFWYRQTMMQGLELLAYFRNRAPLDDSGMPKDRFSAEMPDATLATLKIQPSEPRDSAVYFCASGPWGGRGITEAFFGQGTRLTVV.